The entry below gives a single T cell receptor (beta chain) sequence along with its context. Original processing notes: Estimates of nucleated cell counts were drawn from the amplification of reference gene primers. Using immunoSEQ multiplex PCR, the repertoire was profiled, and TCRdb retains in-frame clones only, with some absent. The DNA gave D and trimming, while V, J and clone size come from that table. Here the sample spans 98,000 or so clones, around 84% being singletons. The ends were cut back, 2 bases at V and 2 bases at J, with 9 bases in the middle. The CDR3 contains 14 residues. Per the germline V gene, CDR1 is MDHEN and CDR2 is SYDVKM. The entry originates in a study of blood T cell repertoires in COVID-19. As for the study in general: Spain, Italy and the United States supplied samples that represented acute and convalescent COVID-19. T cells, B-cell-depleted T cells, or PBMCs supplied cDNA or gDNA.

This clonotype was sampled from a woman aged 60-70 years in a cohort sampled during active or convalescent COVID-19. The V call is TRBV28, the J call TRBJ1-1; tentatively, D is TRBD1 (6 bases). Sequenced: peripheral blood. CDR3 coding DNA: TGTGCCAGCAGTTTACAACAGGGAAACACTGAAGCTTTCTTT. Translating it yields CASSLQQGNTEAFF.